The clone carrying this T cell receptor (beta chain) was seen only a few times. From the RT-PCR reads, TCRdb called clonotypes with MiXCR, one entry per CDR3 protein. The sample holds about 680,000 distinct CDR3 sequences, approximately 15% seen once. Sequenced: memory CD4+ T cells from blood. This clonotype was obtained from a female donor in good health, serving as a healthy control.

The CDR3, as DNA: TGTGCCAGCAGCCAAGAGCTAAGTACCCCCTACAATGAGCAGTTCTTC. Its protein product is CASSQELSTPYNEQFF. The rearrangement joins TRBV3-1 to TRBJ2-1; D is unclear. Trimming took off 0 bases at V and 2 bases at J, with 11 bases between the two ends. In germline, CDR1 is LGHDT, CDR2 YNNKEL (reference sequence). The CDR3 has 16 residues.